Ten or more counts support the clone carrying this T cell receptor beta chain. Its antigen is unknown. The CDR3 is 14 residues long. CDR1 is SQVTM and CDR2 is ANQGSEA in the germline V gene. Trimming shortened V by 0 bases and J by 2 bases, and 10 bases separated the two germline ends. This sample stems from a study of CD8 T cells in ankylosing spondylitis. Study results and limitations: Matched ankylosing spondylitis synovial fluid reportedly contained a significantly enriched population of disease-linked clones.

MiXCR was run by TCRdb on the 5' RACE reads, yielding one entry per CDR3 protein. The table includes 150,000 to 200,000 distinct CDR3 sequences, 11% detected once. The sequencing input was blood, either unsorted or a sorted T cell fraction (not recorded which). This TCR was recovered from a male donor with ankylosing spondylitis or in good health (not recorded which). The V and J genes are TRBV29-1 and TRBJ1-2, with D possibly matching TRBD1 (6 bases). As DNA, the CDR3 is TGCAGCGTTGAAGATTTGGACAGCAACTATGGCTACACCTTC. This codes for CSVEDLDSNYGYTF.